Listed here are 11 T cell receptor beta chains from one sample, sequenced in a study of T cells after yellow fever vaccination. MiXCR was run by TCRdb on the 5' RACE reads, yielding one entry per CDR3 protein. The table shows 110,000 or so distinct CDR3 sequences, with about 7.2% occurring only once. Material: CD4+ T cells sorted from PBMCs, obtained around 45 days after the first yellow fever vaccination. All receptors come from a man between 18 and 29 years old who received the YFV17D yellow fever vaccine.

This clonotype has ten or more counts. The rearrangement links TRBV5-1 to TRBJ1-6; TRBD1 is a possible D gene (5 bases). Trimming left V 0 bases short and J 7 bases short, with 11 bases between. The CDR3 totals 15 residues. From germline, CDR1 is SGHRS and CDR2 YFSETQ. CDR3 in DNA: TGCGCCAGCAGCTTGGGCAGGGTGGGGAATTCACCCCTCCACTTT. Translation: CASSLGRVGNSPLHF.

This clonotype was counted a few times. The gene calls are TRBV7-3 and TRBJ1-3; a possible D gene is TRBD1 (5 bases). Germline V gene sequence: CDR1 SGHTA, CDR2 FQGTGA. The CDR3 has 14 residues. The V gene lost 4 bases and the J gene lost 0 bases, with 7 bases spanning the gap. For the CDR3, the DNA is TGTGCCAGCAGCTCCGGGGCCTCTGGAAACACCATATATTTT. Encoded protein: CASSSGASGNTIYF.

This clonotype was counted many times. The rearrangement links TRBV20-1 to TRBJ2-1; weak D call: TRBD2 (6 bases). This CDR3 has 15 residues. Germline loops: CDR1 DFQATT, CDR2 SNEGSKA (reference sequence). The V end was cut by 0 bases, the J end by 3 bases, with 12 bases between. CDR3 DNA sequence: TGCAGTGCTAGAGATTTTGCGGGGCACTACAATGAGCAGTTCTTC. Amino acids: CSARDFAGHYNEQFF.

This clonotype was detected many times. V is TRBV19 and J is TRBJ2-2; 13 bases agree with TRBD2. The CDR3 has 16 residues. Trimming removed 8 bases from V and 7 bases from J; junction bases left unmatched: 10. Germline V lookup: CDR1 LNHDA, CDR2 SQIVND (reference sequence). The DNA for the CDR3 is TGTGCCAGTTCGAGGACTAGCGGGGGTAGGGTCGGGGAGCTGTTTTTT. It is translated as CASSRTSGGRVGELFF.

This clonotype showed up many times. The chain recombines TRBV5-4 with TRBJ1-1; the D is unclear. This CDR3 comprises 16 residues. Germline V gives CDR1 SGHNT, CDR2 YYREEE (reference sequence). V was clipped by 5 bases and J by 1 base, with 18 bases between them. CDR3 DNA: TGTGCCAGCAGACCCGGACTCCCAGGAAGGAACACTGAAGCTTTCTTT. This encodes CASRPGLPGRNTEAFF.

This clonotype was counted only a few times. The chain has TRBV6-1 and TRBJ2-3; D is ambiguous. V shed 2 bases and J shed 6 bases, with 12 bases lying between them. Germline CDR1 reads MNHNS; CDR2 reads SASEGT. The CDR3 spans 14 residues. For the CDR3, the DNA is TGTGCCAGCAGTGAAAATCGAGGTAGTGATACGCAGTATTTT. This gives the protein CASSENRGSDTQYF.

V gene TRBV5-1 combines with J gene TRBJ1-3; 7 positions agree with TRBD1. This CDR3 has 13 residues. The V gene's germline CDR1 is SGHRS and CDR2 YFSETQ. The junction had 3 bases not matched to a gene; V was cut back by 7 bases and J by 2 bases. The CDR3 is CASATGAGNTIYF. In DNA, the CDR3 is TGCGCCAGCGCAACAGGGGCTGGAAACACCATATATTTT.

This clonotype was detected only a few times. The V and J genes are TRBV5-6 and TRBJ2-1, with 8 positions matching TRBD1. In germline, CDR1 is SGHDT, CDR2 YYEEEE. The CDR3 is 13 amino acids. V lost 3 bases and J lost 6; bases outside the gene matches: 2. DNA for the CDR3: TGTGCCAGCAGCTGGACAGGGAGCAATGAGCAGTTCTTC. It specifies CASSWTGSNEQFF.

The chain couples TRBV4-1 to TRBJ2-5, with D possibly matching TRBD1 (6 bases). V was cut by 2 bases and J by 4 bases, with 14 bases left in between. Germline V gene lookup returns CDR1 MGHRA and CDR2 YSYEKL. CDR3 length equals 15 residues. The CDR3 sequence is CASSQYGDIPETQYF. CDR3 sequence (DNA): TGCGCCAGCAGCCAATATGGGGACATCCCAGAGACCCAGTACTTC.

Only a few counts were recorded for this clonotype. This chain uses TRBV18 with TRBJ1-2; a weak D match, TRBD1 (6 bases). Deletions cut 6 bases from V and 0 bases from J, with 11 bases between. The CDR3 sequence is 14 residues long. CDR1 KGHSH and CDR2 LQKENI come from the germline V gene. The CDR3 is CASSYGTPNYGYTF. CDR3 nucleotide sequence: TGTGCCAGCTCGTACGGGACACCTAACTATGGCTACACCTTC.

This clonotype was counted many times. The rearrangement links TRBV24-1 to TRBJ1-5, with a possible D match to TRBD1 (5 bases). The V end lost 4 bases, the J end lost 4 bases, and 7 bases lay between the germline ends. The germline CDR1 and CDR2 sequences are KGHDR and SFDVKD. The CDR3 is made up of 13 amino acids. CDR3 sequence: CATSEGLNQPQHF. CDR3 coding DNA: TGTGCCACCAGTGAGGGACTTAATCAGCCCCAGCATTTT.